These 14 T cell receptor beta chains share one sample of origin, sequenced in a study of human T cells and chemical hapten exposure. TCRdb recomputed calls from the RACE reads with MiXCR, one row per CDR3 protein. The sample records around 180,000 distinct CDR3 sequences, under 35% being singletons. Time point described: pre-sensitization, week 0. Documented treatment: therapeutic diphenylcyclopropenone sensitization with weekly scalp DPC. Sequenced material: whole blood, taken in connection with sensitization to the hapten diphenylcyclopropenone (DPC). These receptor sequences come from a woman under 40 with alopecia areata. Some clones in this sample may be carry-over from other donors' samples.

The gene calls are TRBV28 and TRBJ1-3; D unclear. Trimming left V 4 bases short and J 8 bases short, with 15 bases between. This CDR3 spans 14 amino acids. Germline V CDR1 and CDR2: MDHEN, SYDVKM. DNA of the CDR3: TGTGCCAGCAGTTCCCGCCGGCCGGGATACACCATATATTTT. Residues: CASSSRRPGYTIYF.

At least ten counts were recorded for this clonotype. V usage is TRBV7-2 and J usage is TRBJ1-1, with 9 bases matching TRBD1. The CDR3 contains 13 residues. V lost 6 bases to trimming and J lost 10 bases; unmatched junction nucleotides: 9. Germline-derived CDR1 and CDR2 are SGHTA and FQGNSA. CDR3 in amino acids: CASSHPGQGAAFF. Here the CDR3 DNA reads TGTGCCAGCAGTCACCCGGGACAGGGTGCAGCTTTCTTT.

Here the CDR3 DNA reads TGTGCCAGCAGCTTTTCGAGGGACACTGAAGCTTTCTTT. Protein product: CASSFSRDTEAFF. The rearrangement joins TRBV11-2 to TRBJ1-1, with D uncertain. Germline loops: CDR1 SGHAT, CDR2 FQNNGV. The germline V and J ends were trimmed by 3 bases and 3 bases, with 8 bases remaining between them. The CDR3 sequence is 13 residues long.

A note on this clonotype: The junction and the germline gene differ at one end; a read error may be behind it. The genes are TRBV20-1 and TRBJ2-5, with a possible D match to TRBD2 (5 bases). This CDR3 is built from 15 residues. Germline lookup yields CDR1 DFQATT and CDR2 SNEGSKA (reference sequence). In nucleotides, the CDR3 is TGCAGTGCCAGAGGCCGGGCGGGCAACCAAGAGACCCAGTACTTC. It is translated as CSARGRAGNQETQYF.

The chain couples TRBV5-4 to TRBJ2-2; 14 bases line up with TRBD2. Trimming cost V 3 bases and J 2 bases; bases outside gene matches: 6. Germline V lookup: CDR1 SGHNT, CDR2 YYREEE (reference sequence). The CDR3 is 18 residues long. CDR3 in amino acids: CASSSGLAGVTNTGELFF. The CDR3 DNA follows: TGTGCCAGCAGCTCGGGACTAGCGGGGGTTACTAACACCGGGGAGCTGTTTTTT.

The chain carries TRBV18 and TRBJ1-1; possible D gene TRBD1, 5 bases. This CDR3 is 15 amino acids long. Trimming stripped 2 bases from V and 0 bases from J, with 10 bases between. CDR1 and CDR2 (germline): KGHSH, LQKENI. CDR3 sequence: CASSPTGTVNTEAFF. The CDR3 DNA follows: TGTGCCAGCTCACCAACCGGGACGGTGAACACTGAAGCTTTCTTT.

J is TRBJ2-7 and V is TRBV20-1; TRBD1 matches 7 bases. The CDR3 contains 14 residues. Germline lookup yields CDR1 DFQATT and CDR2 SNEGSKA (reference sequence). V was pared by 6 bases and J by 2 bases, with 10 bases of the junction left unmatched. CDR3: CSAPARGQTYEQYF. CDR3 DNA sequence: TGCAGTGCCCCCGCCCGGGGACAGACCTACGAGCAGTACTTC.

This clonotype has more than one count but fewer than ten. The gene calls are TRBV7-2 and TRBJ2-1; D gene unclear. The CDR3 is 15 amino acids. The germline gives CDR1 SGHTA, CDR2 FQGNSA. V was clipped by 1 base and J by 5 bases, with 12 bases between them. The CDR3 nucleotides are TGTGCCAGCAGCTTAGTTTTGGGTTTCAACAATGAGCAGTTCTTC. Its protein is CASSLVLGFNNEQFF.

CDR3 sequence (DNA): TGTGCCAGCAGCAGACAGGGAGGGAGCTACGAGCAGTACTTC. It translates to CASSRQGGSYEQYF. The V and J genes are TRBV28 and TRBJ2-7; D possibly uses TRBD1 or TRBD2 (7 bases each). The germline gives CDR1 MDHEN, CDR2 SYDVKM. CDR3 size: 14 residues. Trimming removed 6 bases from V and 3 bases from J, with 15 bases in between.

V is TRBV6-2 or TRBV6-3 and J is TRBJ2-2, with D maybe TRBD1 (6 bases). CDR3 size: 17 residues. Trimming took 5 bases from V and 2 from J, leaving 18 bases between them. Germline V gene lookup returns CDR1 MNHEY and CDR2 SVGEGT. The CDR3 here is CASSGGSGTVNTGELFF. Written as DNA, the CDR3 is TGTGCCAGCAGTGGGGGCTCCGGGACGGTCAACACCGGGGAGCTGTTTTTT.

Comments on this clonotype: Sequence at one end of the junction differs from germline and may be a read error. The J gene is TRBJ2-7, the V gene TRBV5-1; TRBD1 agrees at 7 bases. Looked up from germline, CDR1 is SGHRS and CDR2 is YFSETQ. The CDR3 has 14 residues. The CDR3 is CASSLAEGASEQYF. The CDR3 region has the DNA TGTGCCAGCAGCTTGGCCGAGGGGGCTAGCGAGCAGTACTTC.

Comments on this clonotype: The junction shows a germline mismatch at one end, possibly a read error. This chain uses TRBV14 with TRBJ2-2; D not certain. Germline V gene lookup returns CDR1 SGHDN and CDR2 FVKESK. The CDR3 consists of 12 residues. This chain's CDR3 is CPSSPNTGELFF. For the CDR3, the DNA is TGTCCCAGCAGCCCGAACACCGGGGAGCTGTTTTTT.

This clonotype was seen many times. One end of the junction is discordant with germline, which a read error may explain. The rearrangement uses TRBV28 and TRBJ1-2; 7 nucleotides match TRBD1. Germline V lookup: CDR1 MDHEN, CDR2 SYDVKM. The CDR3 loop spans 13 amino acids. CDR3 sequence: CASSLGQNYGYTF. CDR3 DNA sequence: TGCGCCAGCAGCTTGGGACAGAACTATGGCTACACCTTC.

The chain carries TRBV4-2 and TRBJ2-1, with D maybe TRBD1 (5 bases). The CDR3 totals 14 residues. Trimming removed 5 bases at V and 4 bases at J, with 12 bases between. In germline, CDR1 is LGHNA, CDR2 YNFKEQ. CDR3 sequence: CASSEGADYNEQFF. In nucleotides, the CDR3 is TGTGCCAGCAGCGAAGGGGCGGATTACAATGAGCAGTTCTTC.